This T cell receptor (beta chain) was recorded in a study of glioma-infiltrating T cells. General study results and limits: Tissue-blood divergence was below expectation in non-neoplastic patients, above in gliomas.

The iRepertoire nested amplicon-rescue multiplex PCR amplified TCR alpha and beta CDR3s from RNA. Tissue mRNA or PBMC total RNA, about 85-400 ng, went into one-step reverse transcription and amplification. Using its own MiXCR run on the multiplex PCR reads, TCRdb lists one record per CDR3 protein. The sample carries around 99,000 distinct CDR3 sequences, about 25% recorded once. CDR3 length equals 15 residues. The germline V gene has CDR1 SGHTA and CDR2 FQGNSA. Between the trimmed V and J ends, which lost 5 bases and 1 base, there was a span of 12 bases. This clonotype was found many times. The antigen is unknown.

Input material: glioma tissue, nonneoplastic brain tissue, or PBMCs (not recorded which). This sequence was found in a human donor with low-grade glioma or glioblastoma, undergoing nonglioma brain surgery, or in good health (not recorded which). The V call is TRBV7-2, the J call TRBJ1-5, with D tentatively TRBD1 (5 bases). In DNA, the CDR3 is TGTGCCAGCAGCCCGGACACGGTGAGCAATCAGCCCCAGCATTTT. Translation: CASSPDTVSNQPQHF.